This T cell receptor (beta chain) came from a study of identical twins. Each donor was a healthy Caucasian. This clonotype was observed a few times. Its antigen remains unknown. Template switching introduced a universal primer site, and the cDNA bore unique molecular identifiers. From the 5' RACE reads, TCRdb called clonotypes with MiXCR, one entry per CDR3 protein. The table has about 210,000 distinct CDR3 sequences, roughly a tenth seen once. Overall study findings and caveats: Alpha sequences out of frame and shared by twins had excess low generation probability. Whereas memory repertoires showed no such difference, abundant cord blood beta clonotypes carried fewer insertions.

The V gene lost 6 bases and the J gene lost 0 bases, with 4 bases spanning the gap. Germline V CDR1 and CDR2: DFQATT, SNEGSKA (reference sequence). The CDR3 runs to 11 residues. Sequenced: memory (CD45RO+) T cells sorted from blood. This TCR was sampled from a woman between 18 and 30 years old in good health. The gene calls are TRBV20-1 and TRBJ2-3; D call uncertain. The CDR3 protein is CSAPSTDTQYF. CDR3 sequence (DNA): TGCAGTGCACCAAGCACAGATACGCAGTATTTT.